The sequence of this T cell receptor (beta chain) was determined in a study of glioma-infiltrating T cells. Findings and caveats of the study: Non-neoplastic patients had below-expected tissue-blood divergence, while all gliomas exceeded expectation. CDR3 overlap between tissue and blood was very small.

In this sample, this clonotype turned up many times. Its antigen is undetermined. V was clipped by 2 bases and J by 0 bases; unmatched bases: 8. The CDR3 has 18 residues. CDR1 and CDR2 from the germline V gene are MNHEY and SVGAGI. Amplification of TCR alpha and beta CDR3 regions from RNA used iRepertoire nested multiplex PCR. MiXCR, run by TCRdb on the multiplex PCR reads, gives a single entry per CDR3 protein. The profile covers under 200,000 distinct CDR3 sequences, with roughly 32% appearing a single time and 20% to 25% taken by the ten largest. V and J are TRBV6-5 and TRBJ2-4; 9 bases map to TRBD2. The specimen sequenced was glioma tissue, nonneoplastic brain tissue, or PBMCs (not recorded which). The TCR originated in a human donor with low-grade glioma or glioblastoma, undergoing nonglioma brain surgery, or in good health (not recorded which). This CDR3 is CASSYILAGILAKNIQYF. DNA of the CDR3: TGTGCCAGCAGTTACATCCTAGCGGGGATCTTAGCCAAAAACATTCAGTACTTC.